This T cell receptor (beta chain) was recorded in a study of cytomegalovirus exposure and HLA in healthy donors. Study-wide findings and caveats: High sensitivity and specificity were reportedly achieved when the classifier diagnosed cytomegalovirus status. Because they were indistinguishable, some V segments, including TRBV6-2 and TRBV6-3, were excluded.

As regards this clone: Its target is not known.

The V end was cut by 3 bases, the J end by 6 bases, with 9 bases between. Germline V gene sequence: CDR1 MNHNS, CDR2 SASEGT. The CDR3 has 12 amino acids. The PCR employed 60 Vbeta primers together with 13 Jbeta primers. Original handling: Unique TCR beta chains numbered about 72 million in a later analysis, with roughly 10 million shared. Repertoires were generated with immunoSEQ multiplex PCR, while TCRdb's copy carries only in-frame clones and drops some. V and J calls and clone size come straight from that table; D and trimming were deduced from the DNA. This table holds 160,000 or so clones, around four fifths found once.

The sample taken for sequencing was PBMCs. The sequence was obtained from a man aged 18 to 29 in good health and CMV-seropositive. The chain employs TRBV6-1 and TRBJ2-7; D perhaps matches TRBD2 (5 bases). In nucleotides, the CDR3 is TGTGCCAGCAGTGACGGGGTCTCCGAGCAGTACTTC. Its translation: CASSDGVSEQYF.